The 21 T cell receptor beta chains listed next were all sequenced from one sample in a study of T-cell memory formation after mild COVID-19 listed by TCRdb under 2021. Library prep was done by 5' RACE. Sequencing used an Illumina NovaSeq 6000. TCRdb passed the public sequencing reads through fastp at Q25 and MiXCR, retaining productive beta sequences. Rows with a matching CDR3 protein are joined into one entry that keeps the most common DNA and genes. The sample contains fewer than 300,000 distinct CDR3 sequences, 15% to 20% of them found a single time. The ten largest clones take up roughly a fifth of the sample. The sample comprised PBMCs or a T cell subset sorted from them (not recorded which). Every receptor here comes from a man younger than 30 who had mild COVID-19 (a few samples of this study predate the infection). The sample titles of this study are shuffled in the database, so cell type and time point are left out; the donor was told from shared clones.

This clonotype was counted only a few times. This chain uses TRBV2 with TRBJ1-2, with D possibly TRBD1 on 5 matching bases. The V gene lost 4 bases and the J gene lost 2 bases, with 11 bases spanning the gap. The V gene's germline CDR1 is SNHLY and CDR2 FYNNEI. The CDR3 loop spans 14 amino acids. The CDR3 DNA reads as TGTGCCAGCAGTGGTTGGGGCTCGAACTATGGCTACACCTTC. Translated, it gives CASSGWGSNYGYTF.

J is TRBJ1-2 and V is TRBV28; the D is unclear. The CDR3 has 12 residues. Germline V gene sequence: CDR1 MDHEN, CDR2 SYDVKM. V was clipped by 5 bases and J by 8 bases, with 12 bases between them. CDR3 DNA sequence: TGTGCCAGCAGTAACCTCCATGAAGGCTACACCTTC. Its translation: CASSNLHEGYTF.

V usage is TRBV5-1 and J usage is TRBJ2-6; 7 nucleotides agree with TRBD1. The germline V gene encodes CDR1 SGHRS and CDR2 YFSETQ. V shed 4 bases, J shed 2 bases, and the junction held 6 bases outside the gene matches. The CDR3 totals 16 residues. The DNA for the CDR3 is TGCGCCAGCAGCATGACAGGGTTTGCTGGGGCCAACGTCCTGACTTTC. Translation: CASSMTGFAGANVLTF. Drawing the rest from reference TRBV5-1 and TRBJ2-6, the complete variable domain is KAGVTQTPRYLIKTRGQQVTLSCSPISGHRSVSWYQQTPGQGLQFLFEYFSETQRNKGNFPGRFSGRQFSNSRSEMNVSTLELGDSALYLCASSMTGFAGANVLTFGAGSRLTVL.

The CDR3 DNA reads as TGCGCCAGCAGCAACAGGGCTGGGGCCAACGTCCTGACTTTC. As protein: CASSNRAGANVLTF. The chain links TRBV5-1 to TRBJ2-6; perhaps TRBD1 as D (6 bases). CDR1 is SGHRS and CDR2 is YFSETQ in the germline V gene. V was pared by 4 bases and J by 2 bases, with 7 bases between. The CDR3 runs to 14 residues. The whole variable domain, remainder taken from reference TRBV5-1 and TRBJ2-6, is KAGVTQTPRYLIKTRGQQVTLSCSPISGHRSVSWYQQTPGQGLQFLFEYFSETQRNKGNFPGRFSGRQFSNSRSEMNVSTLELGDSALYLCASSNRAGANVLTFGAGSRLTVL.

The rearrangement uses TRBV19 and TRBJ2-1; perhaps TRBD1 as D (5 bases). The CDR3 is made up of 12 amino acids. The germline V gene encodes CDR1 LNHDA and CDR2 SQIVND (reference sequence). V was cut by 10 bases and J by 5 bases, with 12 bases left in between. In nucleotides, the CDR3 is TGTGCCACCTACGACAGCCACAATGAGCAGTTCTTC. It translates to CATYDSHNEQFF.

The J gene is TRBJ2-5, the V gene TRBV18, with TRBD2 matching 12 bases. The J segment lost 4 bases and the V segment lost 2 bases, leaving 5 bases of the junction unmatched. The CDR3 covers 16 residues. Germline CDR1 is KGHSH and CDR2 is LQKENI. The CDR3 here is CASSPSSGGARETQYF. The DNA for the CDR3 is TGTGCCAGCTCACCATCTAGCGGGGGGGCAAGAGAGACCCAGTACTTC.

The chain recombines TRBV4-3 with TRBJ1-1, with D unresolved. This CDR3 contains 12 residues. The ends were cut back, 2 bases at V and 7 bases at J, with 8 bases in the middle. Looked up from germline, CDR1 is LGHNA and CDR2 is YSLEER. The CDR3 DNA sequence: TGCGCCAGCAGCCAACCGCGGGGTGAAGCTTTCTTT. Its translation is CASSQPRGEAFF.

The genes are TRBV4-2 and TRBJ1-6; 10 bases line up with TRBD1. Germline-derived CDR1 and CDR2 are LGHNA and YNFKEQ. J was trimmed by 8 bases and V by 2 bases; bases with no gene match: 3. This CDR3 has 15 residues. The CDR3 DNA follows: TGTGCCAGCAGCCAACCCGGGACAGGGGATTCACCCCTCCACTTT. It yields the protein CASSQPGTGDSPLHF.

This chain joins TRBV9 and TRBJ1-1; D may be TRBD1 (6 bases). CDR1 is SGDLS, CDR2 YYNGEE, per germline. The CDR3 loop spans 17 amino acids. Trimming removed 0 bases from V and 3 bases from J, with 18 bases in between. The DNA of the CDR3 is TGTGCCAGCAGCGTAGTAATCTTACAGGGTTTCGACACTGAAGCTTTCTTT. It is translated as CASSVVILQGFDTEAFF.

CDR3 loop: CASSQVEASNQPQHF. CDR3 nucleotide sequence: TGTGCCAGCAGCCAAGTCGAGGCTAGCAATCAGCCCCAGCATTTT. The chain is built from TRBV4-2 and TRBJ1-5; D not certain. Germline V gene data show CDR1 as LGHNA and CDR2 as YNFKEQ. The CDR3 runs to 15 residues. Trimming stripped 1 base from V and 0 bases from J, with 7 bases between.

The rearrangement links TRBV4-1 to TRBJ2-7; 7 bases match TRBD1. The CDR3 is 14 residues long. Germline V gives CDR1 MGHRA, CDR2 YSYEKL. Trimming cost V 3 bases and J 0 bases; bases outside gene matches: 2. The CDR3 DNA is TGCGCCAGCAGCCAGTACAGGGGCTCCTACGAGCAGTACTTC. It encodes CASSQYRGSYEQYF.

This clonotype was counted between two and nine times. The rearrangement links TRBV20-1 to TRBJ1-1, with unresolved D. Germline-derived CDR1 and CDR2 are DFQATT and SNEGSKA (reference sequence). Trimming stripped 1 base from V and 1 base from J, with 7 bases between. The CDR3 consists of 13 residues. CDR3 residues: CSARARWNTEAFF. For the CDR3, the DNA is TGCAGTGCTAGAGCCCGATGGAACACTGAAGCTTTCTTT.

This clonotype was found a few times. The chain carries TRBV5-1 and TRBJ1-3; D is perhaps TRBD1 (6 bases). CDR3 length equals 16 residues. The ends were cut back, 0 bases at V and 4 bases at J, with 14 bases in the middle. CDR1 and CDR2 (germline): SGHRS, YFSETQ. The CDR3 DNA sequence: TGCGCCAGCAGCTTGGGACAGGCCGCTGGGGGAAACACCATATATTTT. Protein sequence: CASSLGQAAGGNTIYF.

The genes are TRBV7-7 and TRBJ2-5; weak D call: TRBD1 (5 bases). V lost 1 base to trimming and J lost 1 base, with 10 bases between them. Germline lookup yields CDR1 SSHAT and CDR2 FNYEAQ (reference sequence). The CDR3 has 15 residues. The CDR3 coding sequence is TGTGCCAGCAGCTTAGGTGGGGCTACCCAAGAGACCCAGTACTTC. Amino acid sequence: CASSLGGATQETQYF.

V and J are TRBV9 and TRBJ2-3, with a weak D call TRBD2 (5 bases). The germline CDR1 and CDR2 sequences are SGDLS and YYNGEE. This CDR3 comprises 14 residues. V was shortened by 0 bases and J by 5 bases, with 10 bases between the two germline ends. The chain's CDR3 is CASSVGLGGDTQYF. In DNA form, the CDR3 reads TGTGCCAGCAGCGTAGGCTTAGGAGGAGATACGCAGTATTTT.

This chain links TRBV6-6 with TRBJ2-1; D unclear. Germline CDR1 is MNHNY and CDR2 is SVGAGI (reference sequence). The V and J ends lost 5 bases and 5 bases respectively, with 4 bases between them. The CDR3 is 11 residues long. The CDR3 reads CASSHNNEQFF. CDR3 nucleotide sequence: TGTGCCAGCAGTCATAACAATGAGCAGTTCTTC.

This clonotype appeared a few times. The chain has TRBV12-3 or TRBV12-4 and TRBJ1-2; D gene ambiguous. The CDR3 has 11 residues. Trimming took 6 bases from V and 4 from J, leaving 6 bases between them. CDR3 in amino acids: CASRQAYGYTF. The CDR3 nucleotides read TGTGCCAGCAGGCAGGCCTATGGCTACACCTTC.

Only a few counts were recorded for this clonotype. The chain carries TRBV7-2 and TRBJ2-5; possibly TRBD2 for D (5 bases). Germline V gene sequence: CDR1 SGHTA, CDR2 FQGNSA. V lost 10 bases and J lost 3, with 9 bases in between. The CDR3 loop spans 11 amino acids. CDR3 sequence (DNA): TGTGCCAACGCGAGGGAAGAGACCCAGTACTTC. This sequence encodes CANAREETQYF.

The chain uses TRBV7-2 and TRBJ1-6, with a weak D call TRBD1 (5 bases). V lost 8 bases, J lost 0 bases, and 20 bases lay in between. Germline V gene data show CDR1 as SGHTA and CDR2 as FQGNSA. The CDR3 length is 18 residues. The CDR3 bases are TGTGCCAGCGCACGCGGGGGAGGAAGCAGCTCCTATAATTCACCCCTCCACTTT. Translation gives CASARGGGSSSYNSPLHF. Together with reference TRBV7-2 and TRBJ1-6, the CDR3 gives the full variable domain: GAGVSQSPSNKVTEKGKDVELRCDPISGHTALYWYRQSLGQGLEFLIYFQGNSAPDKSGLPSDRFSAERTGGSVSTLTIQRTQQEDSAVYLCASARGGGSSSYNSPLHFGNGTRLTVT.

This clonotype was seen once. V usage is TRBV4-3 and J usage is TRBJ1-2; TRBD1 agrees at 9 bases. The CDR3 has 15 residues. Germline values: CDR1 LGHNA, CDR2 YSLEER. J gave up 5 bases and V 0 bases, and 4 bases lay outside the gene matches. The chain's CDR3 is CASSQDSGTGYGYTF. As DNA, the CDR3 is TGCGCCAGCAGCCAAGATTCCGGGACAGGGTATGGCTACACCTTC.

This clonotype was found a few times. The CDR3 nucleotides are TGCGCCAGCAGCTTGGACGGGAGACCCACCATATATTTT. This encodes CASSLDGRPTIYF. The genes are TRBV5-1 and TRBJ1-3, with D unresolved. CDR1 is SGHRS, CDR2 YFSETQ, per germline. The CDR3 is made up of 13 amino acids. The germline V and J ends were trimmed by 0 bases and 9 bases, with 10 bases remaining between them.